This T cell receptor (beta chain) was observed in a study of cytomegalovirus exposure and HLA in healthy donors (dated by TCRdb to 2017 to 2019). About the investigation overall: The 550 to 750 repertoires of the first cohort and the approximately 110 validation repertoires were produced on the same platform, according to a later analysis. The study was designed to test whether signatures of past pathogen exposure could be identified by cataloging public T cell receptors. Along with the approximately 700-subject first cohort, a separate validation cohort of roughly 110 different subjects was used. High-throughput TCR immunosequencing, statistical association of individual TCRs with disease status, and machine learning were combined to predict cytomegalovirus infection status. Summary of the overall study and its limitations: In both the original and validation cohorts, the classifier was reported to diagnose cytomegalovirus status with high specificity and sensitivity. In the study, 150 to 200 TCR beta chains were listed as associated with cytomegalovirus. In vitro tests confirmed that a few of the cytomegalovirus-associated TCR beta chains recognize cytomegalovirus antigens. The validation cohort had no HLA typing available for a later analysis, so co-occurrence within that cohort was assessed over all 120 or so repertoires. While some public TCRs were present in many individuals, most TCR sequences turned up only very rarely across donors. The authors suggested that the approach could potentially be extended to other disease states and immunological phenotypes. A later analysis found that TCRs clustered in the first cohort also tended to co-occur in the roughly 120 validation repertoires, with about 94% of cluster scores above 0.

Receptor libraries were prepared by the immunoSEQ multiplex PCR assay. The paper's data handling went like this. A statistical classification framework was built for diagnosing cytomegalovirus status from the catalog of TCR beta chain sequences. TCRdb mirrors the immuneACCESS table, restricted to in-frame sequences. Some clones are absent from its copies; in checked studies, under half trace to an unresolved V gene, and the reason for the others is unknown. V and J calls and clone size are copied from that table; D and trimming were computed from the DNA. This sample lists around 130,000 clones; nearly 90% were detected once. Around 3.3% of the sample belongs to the ten largest clones. The donors were included in the validation cohort of over a hundred subjects, a group kept apart from the roughly 670-subject first cohort. The CDR3 measures 14 amino acids from cysteine to phenylalanine. Of all the DNA, just the CDR3 is kept, 42 bases in frame from base 1. The V end loses 4 bases and the J end loses 2 bases, and a stretch of 11 bases separates them. According to the germline V gene (reference sequence), CDR1 reads PRHDT and CDR2 reads FYEKMQ.

This clone was found a few times. What antigen it recognizes has not been identified. No base-level quality is on record; no much larger clone is a single base apart. The origin of this receptor is a man under 40 in good health and CMV-seronegative. The chain couples TRBV13 to TRBJ1-2; the D gene cannot be named for sure. Sequencing was done on a sample of PBMCs. Here is the DNA: TGTGCCAGCAGCTATGGGCAAACGAACTATGGCTACACCTTC. Translated, this is CASSYGQTNYGYTF.